Sequencing of this T cell receptor beta chain was carried out in a study of cytomegalovirus exposure and HLA in healthy donors. Study conclusions and caveats: As was reported, the classifier diagnosed cytomegalovirus status with high specificity and sensitivity. An analysis that was carried out later associated approximately 15,000 TCR beta sequences with HLA alleles at 0.05 false discovery rate.

In regard to this clone: The antigen is undetermined.

Researchers ran the PCR with 60 Vbeta and 13 Jbeta primers. The assay was immunoSEQ multiplex PCR, and TCRdb's table has in-frame clones only and misses some. The sample lists about 130,000 clones; approximately 80% were seen once. V lost 6 bases to trimming and J lost 2 bases; unmatched junction nucleotides: 7. Germline V CDR1 and CDR2: KGHSH, LQKENI. This CDR3 has 15 amino acids. The sample comprised PBMCs. V gene TRBV18 combines with J gene TRBJ1-5; 7 bases map to TRBD1. The sequence was obtained from a man aged 45-65 years in good health and CMV-seronegative. CDR3: CASSLTGLGNQPQHF. The CDR3 DNA reads as TGTGCCAGCTCCCTGACAGGGCTGGGCAATCAGCCCCAGCATTTT.